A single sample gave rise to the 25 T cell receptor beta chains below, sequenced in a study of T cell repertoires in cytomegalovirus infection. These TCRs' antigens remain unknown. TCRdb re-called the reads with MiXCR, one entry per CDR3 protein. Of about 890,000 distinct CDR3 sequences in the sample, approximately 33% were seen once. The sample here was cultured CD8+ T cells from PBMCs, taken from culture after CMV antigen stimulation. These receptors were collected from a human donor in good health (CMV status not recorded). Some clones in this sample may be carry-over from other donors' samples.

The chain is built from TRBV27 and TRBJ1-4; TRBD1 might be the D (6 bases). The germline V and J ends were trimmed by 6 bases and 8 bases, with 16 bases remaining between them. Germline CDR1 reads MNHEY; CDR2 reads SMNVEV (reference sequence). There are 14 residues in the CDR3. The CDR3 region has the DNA TGTGCCAGCAGCCGAAACCCAGGGGTAGAAAAACTGTTTTTT. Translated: CASSRNPGVEKLFF.

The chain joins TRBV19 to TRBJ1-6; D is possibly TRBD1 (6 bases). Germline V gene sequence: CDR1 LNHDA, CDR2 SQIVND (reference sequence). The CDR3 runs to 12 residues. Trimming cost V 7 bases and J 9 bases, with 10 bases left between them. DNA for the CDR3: TGTGCCAGTAAACAGGGTAGTTCACCCCTCCACTTT. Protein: CASKQGSSPLHF.

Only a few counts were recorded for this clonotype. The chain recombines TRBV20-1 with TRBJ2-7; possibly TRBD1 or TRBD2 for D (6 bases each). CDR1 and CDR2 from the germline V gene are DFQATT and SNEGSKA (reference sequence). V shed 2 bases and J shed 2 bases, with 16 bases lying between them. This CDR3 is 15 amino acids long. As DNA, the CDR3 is TGCAGTGCTAGAAGGGACGGGGGCCCAACCTACGAGCAGTACGTC. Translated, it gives CSARRDGGPTYEQYV.

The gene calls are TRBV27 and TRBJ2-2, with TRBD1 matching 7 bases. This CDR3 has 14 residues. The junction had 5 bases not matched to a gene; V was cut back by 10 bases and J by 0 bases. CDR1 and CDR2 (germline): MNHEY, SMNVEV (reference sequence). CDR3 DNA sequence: TGTGCCACCACGGGACAGACGAACACCGGGGAGCTGTTTTTT. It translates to CATTGQTNTGELFF.

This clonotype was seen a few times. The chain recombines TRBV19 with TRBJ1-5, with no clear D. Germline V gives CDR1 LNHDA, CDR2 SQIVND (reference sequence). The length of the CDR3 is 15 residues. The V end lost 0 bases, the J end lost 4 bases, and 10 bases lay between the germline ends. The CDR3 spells CASSIDNGRNQPQHF. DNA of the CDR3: TGTGCCAGTAGTATAGATAATGGGCGGAATCAGCCCCAGCATTTT.

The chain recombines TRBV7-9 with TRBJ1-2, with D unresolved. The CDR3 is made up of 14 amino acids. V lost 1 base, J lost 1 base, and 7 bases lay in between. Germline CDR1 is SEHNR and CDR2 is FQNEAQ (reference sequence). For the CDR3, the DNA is TGTGCCAGCAGCTTAGTGGGCGGTAACTATGGCTACACCTTC. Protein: CASSLVGGNYGYTF.

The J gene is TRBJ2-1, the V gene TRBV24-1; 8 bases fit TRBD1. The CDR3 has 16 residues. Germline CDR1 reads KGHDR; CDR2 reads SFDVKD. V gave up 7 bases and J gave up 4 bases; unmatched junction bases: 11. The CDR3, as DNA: TGTGCCACCAGCGGGACAGGCCCCCTAGGGTACAATGAGCAGTTCTTC. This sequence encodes CATSGTGPLGYNEQFF.

The CDR3 is CASRAADGLTQYF. For the CDR3, the DNA is TGTGCCAGCAGGGCGGCCGACGGTCTAACCCAGTACTTC. The genes are TRBV7-9 and TRBJ2-5; no reliable D call. The CDR3 consists of 13 residues. The germline V gene has CDR1 SEHNR and CDR2 FQNEAQ (reference sequence). V gave up 6 bases and J gave up 8 bases, with 16 bases separating them.

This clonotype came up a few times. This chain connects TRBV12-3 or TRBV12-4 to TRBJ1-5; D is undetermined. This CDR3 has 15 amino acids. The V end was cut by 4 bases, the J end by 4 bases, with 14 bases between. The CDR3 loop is CASSSPSLGNQPQHF. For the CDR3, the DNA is TGTGCCAGCAGTTCCCCTTCCCTAGGGAATCAGCCCCAGCATTTT.

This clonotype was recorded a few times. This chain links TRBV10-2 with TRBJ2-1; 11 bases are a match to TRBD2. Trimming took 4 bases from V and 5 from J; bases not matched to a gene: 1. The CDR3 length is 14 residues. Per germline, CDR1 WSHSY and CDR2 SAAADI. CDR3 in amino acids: CASSGLAGHNEQFF. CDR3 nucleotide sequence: TGCGCCAGCAGTGGACTAGCGGGGCACAATGAGCAGTTCTTC.

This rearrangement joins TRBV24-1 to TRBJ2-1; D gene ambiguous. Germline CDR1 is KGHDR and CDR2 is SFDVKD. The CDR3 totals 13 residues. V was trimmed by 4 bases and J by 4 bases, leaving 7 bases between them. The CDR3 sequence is CATSDEVYNEQFF. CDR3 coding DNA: TGTGCCACCAGTGACGAGGTGTACAATGAGCAGTTCTTC.

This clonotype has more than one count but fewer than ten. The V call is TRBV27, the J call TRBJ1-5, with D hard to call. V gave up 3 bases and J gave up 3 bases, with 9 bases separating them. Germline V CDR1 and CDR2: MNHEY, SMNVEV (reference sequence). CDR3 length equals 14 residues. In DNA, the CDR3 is TGTGCCAGCAGTTTTGCCGGATTCAATCAGCCCCAGCATTTT. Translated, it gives CASSFAGFNQPQHF.

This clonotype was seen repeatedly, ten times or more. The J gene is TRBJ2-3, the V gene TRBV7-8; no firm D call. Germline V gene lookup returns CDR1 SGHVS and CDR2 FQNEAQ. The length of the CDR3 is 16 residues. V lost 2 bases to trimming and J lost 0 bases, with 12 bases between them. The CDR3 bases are TGTGCCAGCAGCTTATTTACGGTTTCTAGCACAGATACGCAGTATTTT. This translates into CASSLFTVSSTDTQYF.

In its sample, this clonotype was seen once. The DNA of the CDR3 is TGTGCCAGCAGTTTAAGCAGGCCCCACGAGCAGTACTTC. Amino acids: CASSLSRPHEQYF. This chain links TRBV27 with TRBJ2-7; D gene uncertain. The length of the CDR3 is 13 residues. Trimming removed 2 bases at V and 5 bases at J, with 10 bases between. From germline, CDR1 is MNHEY and CDR2 SMNVEV (reference sequence).

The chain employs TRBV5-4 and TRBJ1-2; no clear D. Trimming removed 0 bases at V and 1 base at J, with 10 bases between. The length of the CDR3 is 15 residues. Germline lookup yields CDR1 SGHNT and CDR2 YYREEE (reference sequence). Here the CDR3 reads CASSLALAVNYGYTF. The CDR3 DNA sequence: TGTGCCAGCAGCTTGGCCCTGGCAGTTAACTATGGCTACACCTTC.

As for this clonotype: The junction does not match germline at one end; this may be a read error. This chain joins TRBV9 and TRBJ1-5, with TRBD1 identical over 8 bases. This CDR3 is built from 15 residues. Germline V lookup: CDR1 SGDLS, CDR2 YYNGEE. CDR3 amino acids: CANSTWTGPNQPQHF. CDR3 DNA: TGTGCCAACAGCACCTGGACAGGGCCCAATCAGCCCCAGCATTTT.

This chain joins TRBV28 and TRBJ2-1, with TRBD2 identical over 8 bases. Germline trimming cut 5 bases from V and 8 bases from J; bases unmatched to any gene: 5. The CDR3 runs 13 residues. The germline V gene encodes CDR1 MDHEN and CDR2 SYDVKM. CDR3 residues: CASSRGGWDEQFF. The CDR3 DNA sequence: TGTGCCAGCAGTCGGGGGGGGTGGGATGAGCAGTTCTTC. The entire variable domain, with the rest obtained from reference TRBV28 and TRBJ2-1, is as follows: DVKVTQSSRYLVKRTGEKVFLECVQDMDHENMFWYRQDPGLGLRLIYFSYDVKMKEKGDIPEGYSVSREKKERFSLILESASTNQTSMYLCASSRGGWDEQFFGPGTRLTVL.

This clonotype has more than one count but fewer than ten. The CDR3 nucleotides read TGTGCCAGCAGCCCCTGGACAGAGCCCCGCTATGGCTACACCTTC. Its translation: CASSPWTEPRYGYTF. V and J are TRBV9 and TRBJ1-2; D possibly corresponds to TRBD1 (6 bases). V was pared by 4 bases and J by 4 bases, with 17 bases between. Germline values: CDR1 SGDLS, CDR2 YYNGEE. There are 15 residues in the CDR3.

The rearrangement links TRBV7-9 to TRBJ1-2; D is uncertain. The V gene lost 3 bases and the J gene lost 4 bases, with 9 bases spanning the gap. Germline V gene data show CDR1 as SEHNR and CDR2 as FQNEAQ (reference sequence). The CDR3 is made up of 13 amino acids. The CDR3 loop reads CASSFESGYGYTF. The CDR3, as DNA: TGTGCCAGCAGCTTTGAGAGTGGCTATGGCTACACCTTC. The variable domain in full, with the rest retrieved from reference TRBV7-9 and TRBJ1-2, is DTGVSQNPRHKITKRGQNVTFRCDPISEHNRLYWYRQTLGQGPEFLTYFQNEAQLEKSRLLSDRFSAERPKGSFSTLEIQRTEQGDSAMYLCASSFESGYGYTFGSGTRLTVV.

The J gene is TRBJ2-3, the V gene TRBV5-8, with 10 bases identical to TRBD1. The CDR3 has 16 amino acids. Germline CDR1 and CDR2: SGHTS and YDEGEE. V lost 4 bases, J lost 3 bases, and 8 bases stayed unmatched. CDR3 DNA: TGTGCCAGCAGCGGAAGGGACAGGGGCATGACAGATACGCAGTATTTT. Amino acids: CASSGRDRGMTDTQYF.

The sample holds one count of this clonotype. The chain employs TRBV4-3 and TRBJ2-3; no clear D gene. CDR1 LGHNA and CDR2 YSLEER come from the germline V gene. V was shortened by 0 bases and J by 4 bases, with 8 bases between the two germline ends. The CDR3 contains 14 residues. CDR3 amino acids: CASSQERNPDTQYF. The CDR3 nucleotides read TGCGCCAGCAGCCAAGAAAGGAACCCAGATACGCAGTATTTT.

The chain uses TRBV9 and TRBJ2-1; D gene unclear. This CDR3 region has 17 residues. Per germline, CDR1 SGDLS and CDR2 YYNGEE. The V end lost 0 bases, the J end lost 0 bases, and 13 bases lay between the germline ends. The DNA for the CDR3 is TGTGCCAGCAGCGTAGTTGCGCATGCGAGCTCCTACAATGAGCAGTTCTTC. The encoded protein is CASSVVAHASSYNEQFF.

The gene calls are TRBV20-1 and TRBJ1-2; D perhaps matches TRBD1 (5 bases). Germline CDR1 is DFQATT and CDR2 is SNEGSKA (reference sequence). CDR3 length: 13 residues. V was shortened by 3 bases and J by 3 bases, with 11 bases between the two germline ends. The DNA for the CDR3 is TGCAGTGCTAGCAATTCCAGGGACTATGGCTACACCTTC. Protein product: CSASNSRDYGYTF.

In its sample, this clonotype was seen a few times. In nucleotides, the CDR3 is TGTGCCAGTAGTAACGAGAGGGGTTCGCGATCACCCCTCCACTTT. Amino acid sequence: CASSNERGSRSPLHF. The chain uses TRBV19 and TRBJ1-6, with a weak D call TRBD1 (5 bases). V shed 4 bases and J shed 10 bases, with 17 bases lying between them. The CDR3 sequence is 15 residues long. Germline V lookup: CDR1 LNHDA, CDR2 SQIVND (reference sequence).

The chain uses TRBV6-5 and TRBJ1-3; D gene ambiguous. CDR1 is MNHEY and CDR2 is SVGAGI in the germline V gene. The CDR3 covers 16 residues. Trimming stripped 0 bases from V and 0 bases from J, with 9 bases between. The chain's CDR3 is CASSYSNRNSGNTIYF. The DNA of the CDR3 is TGTGCCAGCAGTTACTCGAACAGAAACTCTGGAAACACCATATATTTT.